This T cell receptor (beta chain) was recorded in a study of molecular identifiers for immune sequencing clone quantification. The CDR3 runs to 14 residues. The V end was cut by 7 bases, the J end by 10 bases, with 24 bases between. Germline CDR1 GTSNPN, CDR2 SVGIG (reference sequence). As regards this clonotype: Its antigen is not identified.

The sorting of naive CD8 T cells used the CD8+CD4-CCR7+CD45RA+ phenotype. General study findings and limits: Amid some 900,000 naive cells, spiked Jurkat TCR RNA from one cell was reportedly still detectable. Barcode-sharing identical TCR molecules could underestimate highly expanded clone sizes. Clones above 20 RNA copies contained over 97% of effector molecules but under 1% of naive ones.

From the PCR reads, TCRdb called clonotypes with MiXCR, one entry per CDR3 protein. The sample contains just over 95,000 distinct CDR3 sequences, 20% to 30% of which appear only once. The sequence was collected from a human donor in good health. Some libraries in this study had Jurkat cell RNA spiked in. The sequenced sample consisted of naive CD8+ T cells from blood, with Jurkat cell RNA spiked in. The subset is: FACS-sorted CD8+CD4-CCR7+CD45RA+ naive T cells. The V call is TRBV30, the J call TRBJ2-3; D is unclear. The CDR3 reads CASFLLGTTAPQYF. The CDR3 DNA sequence: TGTGCCTCCTTCTTACTGGGAACCACAGCTCCGCAGTATTTT.